This T cell receptor beta chain was retrieved from a study of T-cell reconstitution after alpha-beta-depleted transplantation in children. This clonotype was seen many times. Its target is unknown. It was with unique molecular identifiers that the TCRbeta library was prepared. Each CDR3 protein gets one entry after TCRdb re-called the PCR reads with MiXCR. The sample has about 16,000 distinct CDR3 sequences, around 8.3% seen once; the top ten hold 36%. Whole-study findings and limits: Several hundred expanded graft clones reportedly supplied alpha-beta T cells about two months after transplant.

V lost 3 bases to trimming and J lost 4 bases; unmatched junction nucleotides: 7. CDR1 is KGHSH and CDR2 is LQKENI in the germline V gene. The CDR3 runs 15 residues. This rearrangement joins TRBV18 to TRBJ2-5, with 8 bases matching TRBD2. This receptor was taken from a boy in the first two years of life who had a stem cell transplant for Wiskott-Aldrich syndrome, so the T cells may come from the graft donor. The sequenced sample was PBMCs, mostly from graft donor cells, obtained 60 days after TCRalphabeta/CD19-depleted stem cell transplant. CDR3 protein: CASSPLAGGGETQYF. The CDR3 DNA sequence: TGTGCCAGCTCACCCCTGGCGGGGGGCGGAGAGACCCAGTACTTC.